Sequencing of this T cell receptor (beta chain) was carried out in a study of blood T cell repertoires in COVID-19 (dated by TCRdb to the early 2020s). Notes on the research overall: ImmuneRACE Cohort 3 recovered participants were defined by two consecutive negative NP/OP PCR tests, healthcare professional clearance, or symptom resolution. Where available, HLA class I and class II types were obtained from metadata supplied by the sample provider rather than from assay-based typing. The prospective study material was composed of cDNA or gDNA derived from T cells, B-cell-depleted T cells, or PBMCs. The samples were drawn from two sources: the first 160 participants of the ongoing ImmuneRACE study, and some 1,300 subjects contributed by 6 global collaborators. The dataset comprised deeply sampled blood TCRbeta repertoires from subjects exposed to, actively infected with, or recovered from COVID-19. A freely available public database, intended as a resource for researchers studying the immune response to SARS-CoV-2, is where the repertoires were released. Nearly every sample came with metadata listing a de-identified subject ID, COVID-19 status, age in years and sex. Samples covering the acute and convalescent phases of COVID-19 were provided by collaborators in the United States, Italy and Spain. Overall study results and their limits: Clinical and demographic metadata were provided uncurated, with the amount varying by source and participant.

To note about this clone: The specificity of this receptor is unknown. Per-nucleotide qualities are absent, and no much larger clonotype sits a single base away.

The immunoSEQ Assay, a bias-controlled multiplex PCR, was used to amplify TCRbeta CDR3 regions from genomic DNA. The original methods were these. The number of nucleated cells in each sample was estimated from the amplification of reference gene primers within the assay. Sequence reads were collapsed and filtered to measure the absolute abundance of every unique TCRbeta CDR3 rearrangement. For each sample, productive Simpson clonality was calculated by taking the square root of Simpson's diversity index across productive rearrangements. What TCRdb holds here is the immuneACCESS table cut down to in-frame rearrangements. Part of the clones is not present; checked against another copy, under half of the missing clones reflect an unresolved V gene, and the others are unexplained. The DNA gave D and trimming, while V, J and clone size come from that table. For this sample the table gives 210,000 or so clones, of which 80% to 90% were detected only once. The ten largest clonotypes hold over 3% of the sample.

In the prospective study, participants were about 18 to 89 years old, resided in 25 or so geographic areas of the United States, and were enrolled through a virtual design. In the prospective study, participants were assigned to cohorts based on the clinical history participants reported in a screening survey and a study questionnaire. Each participant in the prospective study had whole blood, serum and a nasopharyngeal or oropharyngeal swab collected by mobile phlebotomists. Additional blood draws and questionnaires over an approximately 2-month period could optionally be provided by prospective study participants. Before DNA extraction, blood samples from the prospective study were shipped at room temperature or frozen. Trimming costs V 6 bases and J 9 bases, and their ends lie 15 bases apart. The CDR3 has 13 amino acids, counting the end cysteine and phenylalanine. The kept DNA is CDR3 alone, 39 bases in frame from the first base. CDR1 and CDR2, per the germline V gene, are SNHLY and FYNNEI.

This receptor chain uses TRBV2 and TRBJ1-5, and TRBD1 may be the D gene, going by 5 matching bases. The receptor was isolated from a woman aged 50 to 60 in a cohort exposed to, infected with or recovered from COVID-19 (not recorded which). Sequencing input: PBMCs or T cells enriched from blood (not recorded which). The CDR3 region reads CASSASDIRPQHF. Read as DNA, the sequence is TGTGCCAGCAGCGCCTCGGACATTAGGCCCCAGCATTTT. Full variable domain (CDR3 extended with the reference TRBV2 and TRBJ1-5 proteins): EPEVTQTPSHQVTQMGQEVILRCVPISNHLYFYWYRQILGQKVEFLVSFYNNEISEKSEIFDDQFSVERPDGSNFTLKIRSTKLEDSAMYFCASSASDIRPQHFGDGTRLSIL.